The 18 T cell receptor beta chains presented below share a single source sample, sequenced in a study of monozygotic twins with cystic fibrosis. Data came from immunoSEQ multiplex PCR; TCRdb stores just in-frame clones and leaves some out. The sample lists around 9,500 clones, 98% to 99% occurring once. Sequenced sample: blood. The receptors were gathered from a girl aged 2-9 years with cystic fibrosis.

This clone is a singleton in its sample. The chain recombines TRBV7-2 with TRBJ2-2; no reliable D call. CDR1 SGHTA and CDR2 FQGNSA come from the germline V gene. Trimming took off 1 base at V and 4 bases at J, with 4 bases between the two ends. This CDR3 is built from 13 residues. CDR3 amino acids: CASSLGGTGELFF. Here the CDR3 DNA reads TGTGCCAGCAGCTTAGGGGGCACCGGGGAGCTGTTTTTT.

The chain employs TRBV10-3 and TRBJ1-5, with D hard to call. Germline-derived CDR1 and CDR2 are ENHRY and SYGVKD. V lost 3 bases, J lost 6 bases, and 6 bases lay in between. The length of the CDR3 is 12 residues. CDR3 protein: CAISELGQPQHF. CDR3 coding DNA: TGTGCCATCAGTGAACTGGGTCAGCCCCAGCATTTT.

The CDR3 coding sequence is TGTGCCAGCAGCTTGACAGGCGCCTATGGCTACACCTTC. Encoded protein: CASSLTGAYGYTF. The chain employs TRBV5-4 and TRBJ1-2, with D tentatively TRBD1 (5 bases). The germline V and J ends were trimmed by 1 base and 4 bases, with 8 bases remaining between them. The CDR3 extends over 13 amino acids. Germline V gives CDR1 SGHNT, CDR2 YYREEE (reference sequence).

This clone was seen just once. The chain employs TRBV19 and TRBJ1-1; possibly TRBD1 for D (5 bases). V lost 5 bases to trimming and J lost 6 bases, with 7 bases between them. CDR1 is LNHDA and CDR2 is SQIVND in the germline V gene (reference sequence). This CDR3 is built from 11 residues. The CDR3 nucleotides read TGTGCCAGTAGTTCGGGGGCTGAAGCTTTCTTT. Its translation is CASSSGAEAFF.

The chain couples TRBV27 to TRBJ2-1, with TRBD1 matching over 11 bases. The CDR3 extends over 11 amino acids. Germline assignment: CDR1 MNHEY and CDR2 SMNVEV (reference sequence). With 5 bases clipped from V and 16 bases from J, the junction kept 4 bases outside the gene matches. CDR3 sequence (DNA): TGTGCCAGCAGTCGGACAGGGGGCATTTTCTTC. It codes for CASSRTGGIFF.

The CDR3: CASSLLYTSGREYEQYF. CDR3 coding DNA: TGCGCCAGCAGCTTGCTATATACTAGCGGGAGGGAATACGAGCAGTACTTC. The V and J genes are TRBV5-1 and TRBJ2-7, with 13 bases lining up with TRBD2. Germline V gives CDR1 SGHRS, CDR2 YFSETQ. The CDR3 runs 17 residues. The junction had 8 bases not matched to a gene; V was cut back by 1 base and J by 4 bases.

In this sample, this clone turned up a few times. The rearrangement uses TRBV11-2 and TRBJ1-1; D call uncertain. Germline V gene sequence: CDR1 SGHAT, CDR2 FQNNGV. The CDR3 extends over 11 amino acids. The germline V and J ends were trimmed by 10 bases and 8 bases, with 14 bases remaining between them. CDR3 nucleotide sequence: TGTGCCAACTCGGACGGACGGGAAGCTTTCTTT. Translation gives CANSDGREAFF.

The chain combines TRBV11-2 with TRBJ2-1; no firm D call. Trimming took 0 bases from V and 6 from J, leaving 6 bases between them. The CDR3 covers 13 residues. CDR1 is SGHAT, CDR2 FQNNGV, per germline. DNA of the CDR3: TGTGCCAGCAGCTTAGATACGGTCAATGAGCAGTTCTTC. Amino acids: CASSLDTVNEQFF.

The rearrangement joins TRBV2 to TRBJ2-1; D may be TRBD1 or TRBD2 (6 bases each). The CDR3 length is 18 residues. The germline V gene has CDR1 SNHLY and CDR2 FYNNEI. Between the trimmed V and J ends, which lost 4 bases and 7 bases, there was a span of 26 bases. DNA of the CDR3: TGTGCCAGCAGTGTACAGGACAGAGTAGCGGAGGGGAGGAATGAGCAGTTCTTC. Protein: CASSVQDRVAEGRNEQFF.

This rearrangement joins TRBV19 to TRBJ1-1; possibly TRBD1 for D (6 bases). V lost 10 bases to trimming and J lost 1 base, with 16 bases between them. The CDR3 runs 14 residues. Germline V CDR1 and CDR2: LNHDA, SQIVND (reference sequence). CDR3 nucleotide sequence: TGTGCCACCGGGCGGGGGGCGGCGAACACTGAAGCTTTCTTT. This gives the protein CATGRGAANTEAFF.

The rearrangement joins TRBV7-8 to TRBJ1-1; possible D gene TRBD1, 5 bases. Germline loops: CDR1 SGHVS, CDR2 FQNEAQ. V lost 1 base and J lost 4, with 16 bases in between. The CDR3 contains 16 residues. The CDR3 loop reads CASSLEGSGYGTEAFF. The CDR3 region has the DNA TGTGCCAGCAGCTTAGAAGGGTCAGGGTATGGCACTGAAGCTTTCTTT.

The J gene is TRBJ2-7, the V gene TRBV18, with TRBD2 as a possible D gene (6 bases). This CDR3 is 15 amino acids long. Germline V gives CDR1 KGHSH, CDR2 LQKENI. Trimming cost V 1 base and J 0 bases, with 10 bases left between them. As DNA, the CDR3 is TGTGCCAGCTCACCACGGGCGGGACCCTCCTACGAGCAGTACTTC. This sequence encodes CASSPRAGPSYEQYF. Supplemented by reference TRBV18 and TRBJ2-7, the full variable domain reads NAGVMQNPRHLVRRRGQEARLRCSPMKGHSHVYWYRQLPEEGLKFMVYLQKENIIDESGMPKERFSAEFPKEGPSILRIQQVVRGDSAAYFCASSPRAGPSYEQYFGPGTRLTVT.

The gene calls are TRBV2 and TRBJ2-7, with D unclear. The V end lost 7 bases, the J end lost 3 bases, and 10 bases lay between the germline ends. The germline gives CDR1 SNHLY, CDR2 FYNNEI. The CDR3 sequence is 12 residues long. The CDR3 protein is CASMNRNYEQYF. The CDR3 region has the DNA TGTGCCAGCATGAACAGAAACTACGAGCAGTACTTC. Full variable domain (rest looked up from reference TRBV2 and TRBJ2-7): EPEVTQTPSHQVTQMGQEVILRCVPISNHLYFYWYRQILGQKVEFLVSFYNNEISEKSEIFDDQFSVERPDGSNFTLKIRSTKLEDSAMYFCASMNRNYEQYFGPGTRLTVT.

The gene calls are TRBV27 and TRBJ1-1; no reliable D call. The germline gives CDR1 MNHEY, CDR2 SMNVEV (reference sequence). Trimming took off 6 bases at V and 0 bases at J, with 17 bases between the two ends. This CDR3 comprises 16 residues. In DNA, the CDR3 is TGTGCCAGCAGCCCCGGTCGGGTAGTCCTGAACACTGAAGCTTTCTTT. This encodes CASSPGRVVLNTEAFF.

The V gene is TRBV30, the J gene TRBJ2-7, with a tentative D call TRBD2 (5 bases). The V and J ends lost 1 base and 1 base respectively, with 20 bases between them. Germline CDR1 reads GTSNPN; CDR2 reads SVGIG (reference sequence). The CDR3 has 17 residues. The CDR3 nucleotides are TGTGCCTGGAGTGCTCGATCTGGGGAGCGGTTTTCCTACGAGCAGTACTTC. Amino acids: CAWSARSGERFSYEQYF.

This clone was seen once. The V gene is TRBV5-5, the J gene TRBJ1-2, with 7 bases matching TRBD1. CDR1 is SGHKS and CDR2 is YYEKEE in the germline V gene (reference sequence). With 2 bases clipped from V and 0 bases from J, the junction kept 10 bases outside the gene matches. The CDR3 has 17 residues. The DNA for the CDR3 is TGTGCCAGCAGCTTCGCTGGGACAGATCAAACTAACTATGGCTACACCTTC. This sequence encodes CASSFAGTDQTNYGYTF.

The chain joins TRBV29-1 to TRBJ1-2; the D is unclear. This CDR3 comprises 15 residues. The germline V gene encodes CDR1 SQVTM and CDR2 ANQGSEA. With 0 bases removed from V and 4 bases from J, the gap between germline ends came to 15 bases. In nucleotides, the CDR3 is TGCAGCGTTGAAGATGGCATAGCCGGCATCTATGGCTACACCTTC. Translated: CSVEDGIAGIYGYTF.

Written as DNA, the CDR3 is TGTGCCAGCAGCTTGACTAGACCCACACATAGGGCCGAGCAGTACTTC. Residues: CASSLTRPTHRAEQYF. V gene TRBV6-6 combines with J gene TRBJ2-7, with D maybe TRBD2 (6 bases). Germline V gene sequence: CDR1 MNHNY, CDR2 SVGAGI (reference sequence). The V and J ends lost 6 bases and 6 bases respectively, with 24 bases between them. The CDR3 is 16 residues long.